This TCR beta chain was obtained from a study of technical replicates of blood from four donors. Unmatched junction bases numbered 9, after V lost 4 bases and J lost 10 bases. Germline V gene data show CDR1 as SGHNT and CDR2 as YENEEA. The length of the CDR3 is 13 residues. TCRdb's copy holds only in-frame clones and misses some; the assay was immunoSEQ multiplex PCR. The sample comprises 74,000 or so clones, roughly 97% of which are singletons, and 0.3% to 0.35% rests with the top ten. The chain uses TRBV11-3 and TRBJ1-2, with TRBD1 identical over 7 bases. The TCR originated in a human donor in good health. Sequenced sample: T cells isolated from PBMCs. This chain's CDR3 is CASSSSDREDYTF. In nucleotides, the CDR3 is TGTGCCAGCAGCTCCTCCGACAGGGAAGACTACACCTTC.